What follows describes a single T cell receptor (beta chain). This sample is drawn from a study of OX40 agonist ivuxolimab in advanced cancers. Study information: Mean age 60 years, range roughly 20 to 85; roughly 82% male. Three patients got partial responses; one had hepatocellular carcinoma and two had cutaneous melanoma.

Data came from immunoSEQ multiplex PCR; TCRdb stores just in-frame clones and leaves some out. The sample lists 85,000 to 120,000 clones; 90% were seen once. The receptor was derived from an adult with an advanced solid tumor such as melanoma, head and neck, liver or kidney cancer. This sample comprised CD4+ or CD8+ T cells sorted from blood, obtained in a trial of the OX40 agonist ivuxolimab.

This CDR3 is CASREGRVGEKLFF. The CDR3, as DNA: TGCGCCAGCAGGGAGGGCCGCGTGGGGGAAAAACTGTTTTTT. The chain is built from TRBV5-1 and TRBJ1-4; D gene ambiguous. Trimming shortened V by 5 bases and J by 8 bases, and 16 bases separated the two germline ends. The germline V gene encodes CDR1 SGHRS and CDR2 YFSETQ. The CDR3 covers 14 residues.